This T cell receptor beta chain emerged from a study of human T cells and chemical hapten exposure. Findings of the study overall: No shift was seen in TCRs above 1 in 1000 frequency with DPC sensitization.

This clonotype was picked up many times. The target antigen is unknown. Per the study methods: The median was roughly 91,000 TCRs per sample, ranging roughly 20,000 to 750,000. Each CDR3 protein gets one entry after TCRdb re-called the RACE reads with MiXCR. The V and J calls were determined by TCRdb, not by the authors. The table records approximately 34,000 distinct CDR3 sequences, less than 5.5% of them present only once. Germline lookup yields CDR1 MDHEN and CDR2 SYDVKM. With 1 base removed from V and 2 bases from J, the gap between germline ends came to 23 bases. The CDR3 is 19 amino acids. Regarding time point: healthy volunteer bleed at 6 weeks. Total RNA was isolated from whole blood that had not been fractionated.

The V gene is TRBV28, the J gene TRBJ1-2; no firm D call. Sequencing input: whole blood. The sequence was collected from a human donor in good health. Some clones in this sample may be carry-over from other donors' samples. CDR3 sequence: CASSLYSPMTSTPNYGYTF. In nucleotides, the CDR3 is TGTGCCAGCAGTTTATATTCCCCAATGACATCCACCCCAAACTATGGCTACACCTTC.